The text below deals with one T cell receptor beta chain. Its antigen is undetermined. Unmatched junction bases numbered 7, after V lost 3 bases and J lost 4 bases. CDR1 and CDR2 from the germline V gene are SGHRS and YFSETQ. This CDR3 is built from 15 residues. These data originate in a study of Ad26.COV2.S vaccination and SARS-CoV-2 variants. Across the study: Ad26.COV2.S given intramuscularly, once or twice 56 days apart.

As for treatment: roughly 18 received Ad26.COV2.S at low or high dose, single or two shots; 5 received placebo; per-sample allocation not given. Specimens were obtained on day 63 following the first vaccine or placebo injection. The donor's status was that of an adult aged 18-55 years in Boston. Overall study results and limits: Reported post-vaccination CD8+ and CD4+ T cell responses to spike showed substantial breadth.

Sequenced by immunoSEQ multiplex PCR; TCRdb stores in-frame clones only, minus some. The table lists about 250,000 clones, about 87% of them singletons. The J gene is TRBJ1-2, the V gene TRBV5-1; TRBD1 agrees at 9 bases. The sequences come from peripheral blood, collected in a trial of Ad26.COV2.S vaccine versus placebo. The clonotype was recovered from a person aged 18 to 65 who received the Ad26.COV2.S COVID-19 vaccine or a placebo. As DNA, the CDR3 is TGCGCCAGCAGCTGGGACAGGGTGGGCCCCTATGGCTACACCTTC. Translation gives CASSWDRVGPYGYTF. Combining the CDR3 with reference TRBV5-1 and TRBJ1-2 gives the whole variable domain KAGVTQTPRYLIKTRGQQVTLSCSPISGHRSVSWYQQTPGQGLQFLFEYFSETQRNKGNFPGRFSGRQFSNSRSEMNVSTLELGDSALYLCASSWDRVGPYGYTFGSGTRLTVV.